A selection of T cell receptor beta chains follows, all from one sample in a study of T cells after yellow fever vaccination. MiXCR, applied by TCRdb to the 5' RACE reads, yields one record per CDR3 protein. The sample comprises some 500,000 distinct CDR3 sequences, 13% of which are singletons, and around 15% rests with the top ten. The sequenced sample was PBMCs, obtained on the day of the yellow fever booster vaccination. These TCRs come from a man aged 30 to 45 who received the YFV17D yellow fever vaccine. Both conserved end residues are part of each CDR3. The order of the fields is J gene, V gene, clone size, D gene, CDR3 protein, CDR3 DNA. D genes are given only for firm matches. Clone size is shown for a subset of rows, as once, few, many or a class of expanded clone.

TRBJ2-7 | TRBV5-5 | . | . | CASSFGRRGYEQYF | TGTGCCAGCAGCTTTGGACGGAGGGGATACGAGCAGTACTTC
TRBJ2-1 | TRBV29-1 | few | . | CSVKQTGIQFF | TGCAGCGTCAAACAAACAGGAATCCAGTTCTTC
TRBJ2-7 | TRBV7-9 | . | . | CASSLGTPREQYF | TGTGCCAGCAGCTTAGGAACTCCGAGGGAGCAGTACTTC
TRBJ2-7 | TRBV29-1 | once | . | CSVARGRYEQYF | TGCAGCGTTGCCCGGGGGCGATACGAGCAGTACTTC
TRBJ2-7 | TRBV25-1 | . | . | CASSEEGLIYEQYF | TGTGCCAGCAGTGAGGAGGGATTGATCTACGAGCAGTACTTC
TRBJ2-1 | TRBV2 | . | . | CASSPLYGLDEQFF | TGTGCCAGCAGTCCTCTCTATGGCCTGGATGAGCAGTTCTTC
TRBJ2-3 | TRBV14 | few | . | CASQTGTASTDTQYF | TGTGCCAGCCAGACCGGGACGGCTAGCACAGATACGCAGTATTTT
TRBJ2-3 | TRBV10-3 | . | TRBD2 | CAIRPSGPDTQYF | TGTGCCATCAGGCCTAGCGGCCCAGATACGCAGTATTTT
TRBJ1-5 | TRBV12-3/TRBV12-4 | few | TRBD1 | CASSIGQGFSQPQHF | TGTGCCAGCAGTATCGGACAGGGGTTTTCTCAGCCCCAGCATTTT
TRBJ2-7 | TRBV7-2 | few | TRBD1 | CASTGQNIAYEQYF | TGTGCCAGCACGGGACAGAATATAGCCTACGAGCAGTACTTC
TRBJ2-7 | TRBV5-6 | few | . | CASSSGPSNEQYF | TGTGCCAGCAGCTCGGGACCCTCCAACGAGCAGTACTTC
TRBJ1-5 | TRBV12-3/TRBV12-4 | once | . | CASSHGLSNQPQHF | TGTGCCAGCAGTCATGGACTGTCCAATCAGCCCCAGCATTTT
TRBJ2-1 | TRBV24-1 | . | . | CATDSDSNNEQFF | TGTGCCACCGATTCGGACAGCAACAATGAGCAGTTCTTC
TRBJ2-7 | TRBV7-9 | few | TRBD2 | CASIPGTSGYEQYF | TGTGCCAGCATCCCCGGGACTAGCGGTTACGAGCAGTACTTC
TRBJ2-1 | TRBV4-2 | . | TRBD2 | CASSHQPRGGRDSYNEQFF | TGTGCCAGCAGCCATCAACCGCGAGGCGGGAGGGACTCCTACAATGAGCAGTTCTTC
TRBJ2-7 | TRBV19 | many | . | CASRSDYYEQYF | TGTGCCAGTAGATCGGATTACTACGAGCAGTACTTC
TRBJ1-1 | TRBV27 | . | TRBD1 | CASSSLQGASTEAFF | TGTGCCAGCAGTTCCCTCCAGGGGGCAAGCACTGAAGCTTTCTTT
TRBJ2-1 | TRBV28 | many | TRBD1 | CASRGTGGSYNEQFF | TGTGCCAGCAGGGGGACAGGGGGATCCTACAATGAGCAGTTCTTC
TRBJ1-2 | TRBV20-1 | . | TRBD1 | CSARETRQGARGYTF | TGCAGTGCTAGAGAAACGCGGCAGGGGGCGCGCGGCTACACCTTC
TRBJ2-7 | TRBV12-3/TRBV12-4 | . | TRBD1 | CASSLAWDSRSSEQYF | TGTGCCAGCAGTTTAGCATGGGACAGTAGATCTAGCGAGCAGTACTTC
TRBJ2-7 | TRBV20-1 | . | TRBD1 | CSARQGVYEQYF | TGCAGTGCTAGACAGGGGGTTTACGAGCAGTACTTC
TRBJ2-2 | TRBV7-2 | . | TRBD1 | CASSLGQGEGELFF | TGTGCCAGCAGCTTAGGTCAGGGGGAAGGGGAGCTGTTTTTT
TRBJ2-5 | TRBV29-1 | . | TRBD1 | CSVIRDRDRETQYF | TGCAGCGTGATCCGGGACAGGGATAGGGAGACCCAGTACTTC
TRBJ2-1 | TRBV7-8 | . | . | CASSPGFSRNEQFF | TGTGCCAGCAGCCCAGGGTTCTCGCGCAATGAGCAGTTCTTC
TRBJ2-7 | TRBV7-9 | many | TRBD2 | CASSLALGLVPHEQYF | TGTGCCAGCAGCTTAGCGCTCGGACTAGTTCCCCACGAGCAGTACTTC
TRBJ2-7 | TRBV6-2/TRBV6-3 | . | . | CASKRGDYEQYF | TGTGCCAGCAAAAGGGGGGACTACGAGCAGTACTTC
TRBJ1-1 | TRBV12-3/TRBV12-4 | . | . | CASSLLLGAAEAFF | TGTGCCAGCAGTTTACTATTGGGGGCCGCTGAAGCTTTCTTT
TRBJ2-7 | TRBV6-6 | . | . | CASSYGLYYEQYF | TGTGCCAGCAGTTATGGACTATACTACGAGCAGTACTTC
TRBJ2-5 | TRBV14 | . | . | CASSQDFTSLGGETQYF | TGTGCCAGCAGCCAAGATTTCACTAGCTTGGGGGGAGAGACCCAGTACTTC
TRBJ2-2 | TRBV15 | few | . | CATSRVDNTGELFF | TGTGCCACCAGCAGAGTTGACAACACCGGGGAGCTGTTTTTT
TRBJ2-1 | TRBV5-1 | few | . | CASSLAPSDEQFF | TGCGCCAGCAGCTTGGCCCCCTCGGACGAGCAGTTCTTC